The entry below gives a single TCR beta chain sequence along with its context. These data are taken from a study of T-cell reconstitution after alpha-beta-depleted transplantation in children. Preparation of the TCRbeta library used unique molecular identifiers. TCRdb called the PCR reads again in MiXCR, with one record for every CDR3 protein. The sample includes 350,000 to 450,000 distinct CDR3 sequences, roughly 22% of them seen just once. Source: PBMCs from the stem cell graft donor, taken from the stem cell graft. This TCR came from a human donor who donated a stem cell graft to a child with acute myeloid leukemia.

In DNA form, the CDR3 reads TGTGCCAGCAGCTTAGATGGGCAGACCGAAGCTTTCTTT. Translation: CASSLDGQTEAFF. V is TRBV7-2 and J is TRBJ1-1; D ambiguous. CDR3 length: 13 amino acids. The V end lost 1 base, the J end lost 8 bases, and 11 bases lay between the germline ends. CDR1 SGHTA and CDR2 FQGNSA come from the germline V gene. Full variable domain (rest looked up from reference TRBV7-2 and TRBJ1-1): GAGVSQSPSNKVTEKGKDVELRCDPISGHTALYWYRQSLGQGLEFLIYFQGNSAPDKSGLPSDRFSAERTGGSVSTLTIQRTQQEDSAVYLCASSLDGQTEAFFGQGTRLTVV.